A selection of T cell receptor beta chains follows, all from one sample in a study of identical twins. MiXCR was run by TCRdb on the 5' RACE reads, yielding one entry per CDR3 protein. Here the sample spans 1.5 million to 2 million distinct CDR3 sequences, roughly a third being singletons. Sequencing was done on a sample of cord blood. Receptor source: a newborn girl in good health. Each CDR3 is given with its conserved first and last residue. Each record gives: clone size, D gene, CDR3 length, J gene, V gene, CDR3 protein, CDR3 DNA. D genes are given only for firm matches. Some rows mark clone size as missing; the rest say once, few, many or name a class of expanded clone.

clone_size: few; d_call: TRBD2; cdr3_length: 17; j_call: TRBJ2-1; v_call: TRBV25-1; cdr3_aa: CASSEYGPLADYNEQFF; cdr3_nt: TGTGCCAGCAGTGAATATGGCCCCCTAGCGGATTACAATGAGCAGTTCTTC
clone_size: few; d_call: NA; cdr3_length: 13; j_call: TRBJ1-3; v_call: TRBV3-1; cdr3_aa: CASSQEIRNTIYF; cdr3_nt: TGTGCCAGCAGCCAAGAAATTCGAAACACCATATATTTT
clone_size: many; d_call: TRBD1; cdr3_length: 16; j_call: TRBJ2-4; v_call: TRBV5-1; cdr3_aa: CASSDRTGVVKNIQYF; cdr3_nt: TGCGCCAGCAGCGATCGGACAGGGGTTGTCAAAAACATTCAGTACTTC
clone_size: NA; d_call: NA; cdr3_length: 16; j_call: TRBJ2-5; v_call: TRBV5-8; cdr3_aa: CASSFTREWSQETQYF; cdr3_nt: TGTGCCAGCAGCTTTACCCGGGAGTGGAGCCAAGAGACCCAGTACTTC
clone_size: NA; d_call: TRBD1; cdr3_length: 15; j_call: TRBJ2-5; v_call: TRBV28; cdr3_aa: CASSLSGTAQETQYF; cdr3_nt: TGTGCCAGCAGTTTGTCGGGGACAGCTCAAGAGACCCAGTACTTC
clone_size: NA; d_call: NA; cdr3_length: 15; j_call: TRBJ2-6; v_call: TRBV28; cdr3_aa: CASSLGQTGANVLTF; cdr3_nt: TGTGCCAGCAGTTTGGGGCAGACTGGGGCCAACGTCCTGACTTTC
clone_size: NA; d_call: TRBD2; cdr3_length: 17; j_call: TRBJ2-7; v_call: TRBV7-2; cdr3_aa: CASSLSPPGLDHTEQYF; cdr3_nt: TGTGCCAGCAGCTTAAGTCCCCCGGGACTAGATCACACTGAGCAGTACTTC
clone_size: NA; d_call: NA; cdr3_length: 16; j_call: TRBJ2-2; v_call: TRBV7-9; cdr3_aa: CASRFPTGPNTGELFF; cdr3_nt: TGTGCCAGCAGGTTCCCGACAGGTCCGAACACCGGGGAGCTGTTTTTT
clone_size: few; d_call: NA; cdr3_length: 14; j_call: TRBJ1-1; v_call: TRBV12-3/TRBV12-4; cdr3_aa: CASTLPWGRTQAFF; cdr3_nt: TGTGCCAGCACCCTCCCATGGGGGAGGACCCAAGCTTTCTTT
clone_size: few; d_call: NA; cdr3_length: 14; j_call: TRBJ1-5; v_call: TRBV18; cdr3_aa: CASSPTGFNQPQHF; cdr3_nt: TGTGCCAGCAGTCCTACAGGGTTCAATCAGCCCCAGCATTTT
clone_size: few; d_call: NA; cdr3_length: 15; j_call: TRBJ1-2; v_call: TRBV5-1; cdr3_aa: CASSPGQSNLRGYTF; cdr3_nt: TGCGCCAGCAGCCCCGGACAGAGTAACCTCCGGGGCTACACCTTC
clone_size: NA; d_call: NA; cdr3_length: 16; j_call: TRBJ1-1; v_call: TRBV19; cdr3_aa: CASSMRERGRNTEAFF; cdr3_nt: TGTGCCAGTAGTATGCGGGAACGAGGGAGGAACACTGAAGCTTTCTTT